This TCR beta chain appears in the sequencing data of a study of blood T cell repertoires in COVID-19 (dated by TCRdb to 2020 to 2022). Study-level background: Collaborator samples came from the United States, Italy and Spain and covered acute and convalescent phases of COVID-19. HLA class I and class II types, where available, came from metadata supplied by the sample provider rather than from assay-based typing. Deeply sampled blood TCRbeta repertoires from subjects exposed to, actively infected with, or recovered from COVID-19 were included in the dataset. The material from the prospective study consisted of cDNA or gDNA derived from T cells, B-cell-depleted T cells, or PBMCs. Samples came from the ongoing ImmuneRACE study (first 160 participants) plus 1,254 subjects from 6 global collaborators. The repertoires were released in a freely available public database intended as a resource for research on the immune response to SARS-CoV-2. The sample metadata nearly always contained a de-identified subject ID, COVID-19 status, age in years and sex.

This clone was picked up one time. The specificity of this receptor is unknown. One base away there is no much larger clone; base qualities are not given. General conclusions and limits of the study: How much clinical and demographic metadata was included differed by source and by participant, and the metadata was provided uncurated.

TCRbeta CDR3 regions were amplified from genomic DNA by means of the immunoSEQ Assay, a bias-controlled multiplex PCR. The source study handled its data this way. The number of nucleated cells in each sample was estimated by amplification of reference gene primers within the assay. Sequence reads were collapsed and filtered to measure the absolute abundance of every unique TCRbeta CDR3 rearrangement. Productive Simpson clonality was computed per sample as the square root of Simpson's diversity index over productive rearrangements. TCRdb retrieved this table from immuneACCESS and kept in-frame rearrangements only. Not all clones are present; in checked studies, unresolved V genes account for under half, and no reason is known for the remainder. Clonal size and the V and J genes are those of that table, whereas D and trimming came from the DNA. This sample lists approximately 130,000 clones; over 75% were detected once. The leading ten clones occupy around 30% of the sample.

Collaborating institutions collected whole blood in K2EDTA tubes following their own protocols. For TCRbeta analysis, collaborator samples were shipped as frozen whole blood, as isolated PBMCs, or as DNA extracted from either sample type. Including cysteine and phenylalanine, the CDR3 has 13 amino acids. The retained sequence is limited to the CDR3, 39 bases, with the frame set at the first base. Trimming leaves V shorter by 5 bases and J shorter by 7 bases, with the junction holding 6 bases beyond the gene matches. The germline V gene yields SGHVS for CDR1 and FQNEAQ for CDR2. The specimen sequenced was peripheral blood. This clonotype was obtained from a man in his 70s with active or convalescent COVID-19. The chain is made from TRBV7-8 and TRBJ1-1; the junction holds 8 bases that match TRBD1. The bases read TGTGCCAGCAGCCTTGACAGGGGAAATGAAGCTTTCTTT. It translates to CASSLDRGNEAFF.